A single sample is the source of the 31 T cell receptor beta chains below, sequenced in a study of monozygotic twins with inflammatory bowel disease (dated by TCRdb to the late 2010s). Receptor libraries were prepared by 5' RACE. Data came from an Illumina HiSeq 2500. After reprocessing by TCRdb, each CDR3 protein sequence is one entry, and no DNA is given. Per the sample table, the count is 170,000 or so distinct CDR3 sequences. The ten largest clones capture around 7.2% of the sample. The source material was blood. The receptors derive from a human donor with ulcerative colitis or Crohn's disease, or a healthy co-twin of an affected twin (not recorded which).

V gene TRBV5-1 combines with J gene TRBJ2-1; the D call of TRBD1 rests on TCRdb alone, since no DNA is present to check it. The CDR3 loop spans 12 amino acids. CDR1 is SGHRS and CDR2 is YFSETQ in the germline V gene. This chain's CDR3 is CASSLDEGEKFF. The whole variable domain, remainder taken from reference TRBV5-1 and TRBJ2-1, is KAGVTQTPRYLIKTRGQQVTLSCSPISGHRSVSWYQQTPGQGLQFLFEYFSETQRNKGNFPGRFSGRQFSNSRSEMNVSTLELGDSALYLCASSLDEGEKFFGPGTRLTVL.

The chain carries TRBV20-1 and TRBJ2-1; TCRdb picks TRBD1, but there is no DNA to check that call. The CDR3 consists of 14 residues. The germline V gene encodes CDR1 DFQATT and CDR2 SNEGSKA (reference sequence). The CDR3 sequence: CSARDGTGFSEQFF.

Here the CDR3 reads CASSPKTPGNEQFF. The V and J genes are TRBV11-2 and TRBJ2-1; as DNA is missing, the TRBD1 call by TCRdb cannot be tested. The CDR3 spans 14 residues. CDR1 is SGHAT, CDR2 FQNNGV, per germline.

This chain joins TRBV2 and TRBJ2-7. CDR1 is SNHLY, CDR2 FYNNEI, per germline. This CDR3 is 11 amino acids long. This CDR3 reads CASTGSYEQYF.

The chain joins TRBV5-1 to TRBJ2-4. The CDR3 totals 17 residues. Germline V CDR1 and CDR2: SGHRS, YFSETQ. The chain's CDR3 is CASSLAQAGLTKNIQYF.

V is TRBV5-1 and J is TRBJ2-1. The CDR3 length is 12 residues. CDR1 and CDR2 (germline): SGHRS, YFSETQ. The CDR3 sequence: CASSLVLNEQFF. The complete variable domain, with remaining parts taken from reference TRBV5-1 and TRBJ2-1, reads KAGVTQTPRYLIKTRGQQVTLSCSPISGHRSVSWYQQTPGQGLQFLFEYFSETQRNKGNFPGRFSGRQFSNSRSEMNVSTLELGDSALYLCASSLVLNEQFFGPGTRLTVL.

The chain combines TRBV3-1 with TRBJ1-2. This CDR3 has 13 amino acids. Germline loops: CDR1 LGHDT, CDR2 YNNKEL (reference sequence). The CDR3 reads CASSQVKGVGYTF.

The chain couples TRBV5-4 to TRBJ2-3; TCRdb selects TRBD1, and the lack of DNA leaves this call unchecked. The CDR3 has 16 amino acids. Germline V gives CDR1 SGHNT, CDR2 YYREEE (reference sequence). The CDR3 loop reads CASSLRGRLGTDTQYF. The entire variable domain, with the rest obtained from reference TRBV5-4 and TRBJ2-3, is as follows: ETGVTQSPTHLIKTRGQQVTLRCSSQSGHNTVSWYQQALGQGPQFIFQYYREEENGRGNFPPRFSGLQFPNYSSELNVNALELDDSALYLCASSLRGRLGTDTQYFGPGTRLTVL.

The rearrangement links TRBV7-2 to TRBJ2-7; the D call of TRBD1 rests on TCRdb alone, since no DNA is present to check it. CDR1 is SGHTA, CDR2 FQGNSA, per germline. The CDR3 is 17 residues long. The CDR3 sequence: CASSRGDKWGFSYEQYF. Variable domain in full (rest from reference TRBV7-2 and TRBJ2-7): GAGVSQSPSNKVTEKGKDVELRCDPISGHTALYWYRQSLGQGLEFLIYFQGNSAPDKSGLPSDRFSAERTGGSVSTLTIQRTQQEDSAVYLCASSRGDKWGFSYEQYFGPGTRLTVT.

The chain has TRBV29-1 and TRBJ2-2; TCRdb lists TRBD1, though no DNA is available to test this call. Germline CDR1 SQVTM, CDR2 ANQGSEA. This CDR3 has 15 amino acids. CDR3: CSVLNRVPGTGELFF.

The chain is built from TRBV7-2 and TRBJ2-7; with no DNA, the TCRdb D assignment of TRBD2 cannot be verified. The CDR3 extends over 17 amino acids. Germline CDR1 and CDR2: SGHTA and FQGNSA. The CDR3 reads CASSPGLAGGPRGEQYF. The whole variable domain, remainder taken from reference TRBV7-2 and TRBJ2-7, is GAGVSQSPSNKVTEKGKDVELRCDPISGHTALYWYRQSLGQGLEFLIYFQGNSAPDKSGLPSDRFSAERTGGSVSTLTIQRTQQEDSAVYLCASSPGLAGGPRGEQYFGPGTRLTVT.

This CDR3 reads CASSPGGSGRLGTQYF. The gene calls are TRBV7-2 and TRBJ2-3; checking the TCRdb D call of TRBD2 is not possible without DNA. Germline CDR1 is SGHTA and CDR2 is FQGNSA. The CDR3 is 16 residues long.

This chain connects TRBV29-1 to TRBJ1-1; TCRdb's D call, TRBD1, is unchecked because there is no DNA. Germline V gene sequence: CDR1 SQVTM, CDR2 ANQGSEA. The CDR3 length is 14 residues. CDR3 sequence: CSARVIDGNTEAFF.

The chain employs TRBV19 and TRBJ2-2; TCRdb's D call of TRBD1 is untestable without DNA. In germline, CDR1 is LNHDA, CDR2 SQIVND (reference sequence). CDR3 length: 14 amino acids. CDR3 sequence reads: CASSIGTPLGELFF.

The CDR3 sequence is CSLRGDQETQYF. The V gene is TRBV29-1, the J gene TRBJ2-5; TCRdb selects TRBD1, and the lack of DNA leaves this call unchecked. CDR1 SQVTM and CDR2 ANQGSEA come from the germline V gene. This CDR3 is 12 amino acids long.

The gene calls are TRBV20-1 and TRBJ1-6; TCRdb names TRBD1, which stays unverified in the absence of DNA. The germline V gene has CDR1 DFQATT and CDR2 SNEGSKA (reference sequence). CDR3 size: 17 residues. CDR3 sequence: CSAGIGGRGSYNSPLHF.

The chain has TRBV5-1 and TRBJ2-1. The CDR3 extends over 13 amino acids. The V gene's germline CDR1 is SGHRS and CDR2 YFSETQ. This CDR3 is CASSRIETNEQFF.

The genes are TRBV4-1 and TRBJ2-7; TCRdb designates TRBD1, a call that cannot be tested without DNA. The CDR3 is made up of 13 amino acids. Germline assignment: CDR1 MGHRA and CDR2 YSYEKL. This CDR3 is CASSQDWRTRTHF.

The V call is TRBV7-2, the J call TRBJ1-1. This CDR3 has 15 residues. Per germline, CDR1 SGHTA and CDR2 FQGNSA. The CDR3 sequence: CASSSARNLNTEAFF.

The chain is built from TRBV29-1 and TRBJ2-3; TCRdb names TRBD2, which stays unverified in the absence of DNA. Germline lookup yields CDR1 SQVTM and CDR2 ANQGSEA. There are 15 residues in the CDR3. CDR3 in amino acids: CSVLLAGGLSDTQYF.

This sequence joins TRBV7-2 and TRBJ1-2; as DNA is missing, the TRBD1 call by TCRdb cannot be tested. The CDR3 extends over 15 amino acids. Germline assignment: CDR1 SGHTA and CDR2 FQGNSA. The CDR3 loop reads CASSLGQAANYGYTF. Full variable domain (remainder filled in from reference TRBV7-2 and TRBJ1-2): GAGVSQSPSNKVTEKGKDVELRCDPISGHTALYWYRQSLGQGLEFLIYFQGNSAPDKSGLPSDRFSAERTGGSVSTLTIQRTQQEDSAVYLCASSLGQAANYGYTFGSGTRLTVV.

The V gene is TRBV29-1, the J gene TRBJ2-2; the TCRdb call, TRBD1, lacks DNA for checking. Germline lookup yields CDR1 SQVTM and CDR2 ANQGSEA. This CDR3 has 13 amino acids. CDR3 residues: CSVAFGARRELFF.

The chain joins TRBV20-1 to TRBJ2-4; TCRdb outputs TRBD2, but without DNA this stays unchecked. Germline lookup yields CDR1 DFQATT and CDR2 SNEGSKA (reference sequence). The CDR3 covers 15 residues. This CDR3 reads CSARLAGGAKNIQYF.

The gene calls are TRBV13 and TRBJ1-3; the D call of TRBD1 rests on TCRdb alone, since no DNA is present to check it. The germline V gene has CDR1 PRHDT and CDR2 FYEKMQ (reference sequence). The CDR3 is made up of 15 amino acids. The chain's CDR3 is CASSLTGETGNTIYF.

The chain is built from TRBV20-1 and TRBJ2-5; TCRdb gives TRBD2 as the D gene, but with no DNA this cannot be confirmed. The germline V gene has CDR1 DFQATT and CDR2 SNEGSKA (reference sequence). The CDR3 spans 13 residues. The CDR3 spells CSARAPTSGTQYF.

This chain links TRBV27 with TRBJ2-5; TCRdb lists TRBD2, though no DNA is available to test this call. CDR3 size: 15 residues. From germline, CDR1 is MNHEY and CDR2 SMNVEV (reference sequence). The CDR3 is CASSLSTSGVETQYF.

The V and J genes are TRBV18 and TRBJ2-7. The CDR3 totals 15 residues. Germline V gene sequence: CDR1 KGHSH, CDR2 LQKENI. CDR3 loop: CASSPPAKSSYEQYF.

The genes are TRBV28 and TRBJ2-5. CDR1 and CDR2 (germline): MDHEN, SYDVKM. The CDR3 consists of 15 residues. The CDR3 sequence: CASTLTVNSRETQYF.

This chain connects TRBV4-1 to TRBJ2-1; TCRdb selects TRBD2, and the lack of DNA leaves this call unchecked. This CDR3 spans 13 amino acids. Germline values: CDR1 MGHRA, CDR2 YSYEKL. CDR3 region: CASSQSVSNEQFF.

The chain uses TRBV5-5 and TRBJ2-2; TCRdb calls TRBD2, which cannot be checked without DNA. Germline V gene sequence: CDR1 SGHKS, CDR2 YYEKEE (reference sequence). The length of the CDR3 is 18 residues. CDR3 residues: CASSPGLAGARRTAELFF.

J is TRBJ2-5 and V is TRBV6-2 or TRBV6-3; TCRdb reports TRBD2, a call that lacks DNA to check it against. From germline, CDR1 is MNHEY and CDR2 SVGEGT. The length of the CDR3 is 15 residues. CDR3 amino acids: CASSSLAGAAETQYF.